Following are 5 T cell receptor beta chains from one sample sequenced in a study of T cell changes during pregnancy in multiple sclerosis. Assay used: immunoSEQ multiplex PCR; TCRdb lists only in-frame clones, some missing. The profile shows around 97,000 clones, approximately 90% of them singletons. The specimen was peripheral blood, collected in the second trimester of pregnancy. The origin of the receptors is a female donor in good health, enrolled as a control in a pregnancy study.

The chain joins TRBV29-1 to TRBJ2-3; no clear D gene. V lost 0 bases, J lost 9 bases, and 13 bases lay in between. This CDR3 comprises 13 residues. Per the germline V gene, CDR1 is SQVTM and CDR2 is ANQGSEA. In nucleotides, the CDR3 is TGCAGCGTTGAAGATAACCCAGCGACCACGCAGTATTTT. This codes for CSVEDNPATTQYF.

V is TRBV15 and J is TRBJ2-1; 9 bases match TRBD2. CDR3 length: 16 amino acids. The ends lost 5 bases at V and 6 bases at J; junction bases unmatched: 11. CDR1 LNHNV and CDR2 YYDKDF come from the germline V gene (reference sequence). This CDR3 is CATSASIAGDGNEQFF. CDR3 bases: TGTGCCACCAGCGCCTCAATAGCGGGAGACGGCAATGAGCAGTTCTTC.

The chain joins TRBV27 to TRBJ2-2, with TRBD2 as a possible D gene (6 bases). CDR3 length equals 17 residues. The germline gives CDR1 MNHEY, CDR2 SMNVEV (reference sequence). V lost 5 bases, J lost 3 bases, and 19 bases lay in between. Here the CDR3 reads CASSLLPGERYTGELFF. CDR3 nucleotides: TGTGCCAGCAGTCTCCTTCCGGGGGAGAGGTACACCGGGGAGCTGTTTTTT.

The chain uses TRBV27 and TRBJ2-7; D might be TRBD1 (6 bases). The germline CDR1 and CDR2 sequences are MNHEY and SMNVEV (reference sequence). This CDR3 has 14 amino acids. Between the trimmed V and J ends, which lost 5 bases and 4 bases, there was a span of 15 bases. For the CDR3, the DNA is TGTGCCAGCAGTCCGACCTTACAGGGATACGAGCAGTACTTC. Translated: CASSPTLQGYEQYF.

The CDR3 coding sequence is TGCGCCAGCAGCCAAGGAGGGGACAGGGGGGCCTATGGCTACACCTTC. Translation: CASSQGGDRGAYGYTF. The rearrangement joins TRBV4-1 to TRBJ1-2; 11 bases are shared with TRBD1. The CDR3 extends over 16 amino acids. The germline V gene has CDR1 MGHRA and CDR2 YSYEKL. The ends lost 1 base at V and 4 bases at J; junction bases unmatched: 5.